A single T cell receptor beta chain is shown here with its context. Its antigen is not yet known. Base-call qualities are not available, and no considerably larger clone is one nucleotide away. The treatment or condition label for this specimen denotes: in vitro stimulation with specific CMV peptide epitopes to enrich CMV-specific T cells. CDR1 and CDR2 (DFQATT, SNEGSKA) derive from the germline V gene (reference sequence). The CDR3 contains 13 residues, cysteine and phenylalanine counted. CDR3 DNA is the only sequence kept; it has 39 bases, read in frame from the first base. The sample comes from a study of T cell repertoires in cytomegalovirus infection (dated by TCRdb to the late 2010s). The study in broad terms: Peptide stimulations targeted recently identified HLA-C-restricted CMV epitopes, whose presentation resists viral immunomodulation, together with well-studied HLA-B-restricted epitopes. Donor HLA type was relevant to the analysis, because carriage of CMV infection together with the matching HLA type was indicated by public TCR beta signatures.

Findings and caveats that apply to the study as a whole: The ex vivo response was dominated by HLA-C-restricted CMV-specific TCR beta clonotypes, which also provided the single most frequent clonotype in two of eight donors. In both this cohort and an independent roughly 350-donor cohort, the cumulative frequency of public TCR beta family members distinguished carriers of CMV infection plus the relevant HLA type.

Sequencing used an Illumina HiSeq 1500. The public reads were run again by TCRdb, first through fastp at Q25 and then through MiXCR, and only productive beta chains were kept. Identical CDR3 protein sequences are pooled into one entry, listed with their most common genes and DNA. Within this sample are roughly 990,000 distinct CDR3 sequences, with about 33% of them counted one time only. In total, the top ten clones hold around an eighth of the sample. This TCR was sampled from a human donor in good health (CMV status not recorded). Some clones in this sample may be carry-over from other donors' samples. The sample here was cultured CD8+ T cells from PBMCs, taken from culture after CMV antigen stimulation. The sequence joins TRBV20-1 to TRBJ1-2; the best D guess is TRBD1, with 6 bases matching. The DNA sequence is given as TGCAGCGCGCCGGGGGGCCGCGCGGGTGGCTACACCTTC. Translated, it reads CSAPGGRAGGYTF.